One and the same sample provided the 23 T cell receptor beta chains below, sequenced in a study of blood T cell repertoires in COVID-19. The table came from immunoSEQ multiplex PCR; TCRdb's copy has only in-frame clones and leaves some out. The repertoire holds 200,000 to 250,000 clones, with roughly 83% as singletons. The specimen sequenced was peripheral blood. The receptors originated from a woman aged 45-65 years with acute or convalescent COVID-19.

The chain joins TRBV19 to TRBJ2-2, with a weak D call TRBD2 (6 bases). This CDR3 is built from 15 residues. Between the trimmed V and J ends, which lost 3 bases and 3 bases, there was a span of 11 bases. CDR1 and CDR2 from the germline V gene are LNHDA and SQIVND (reference sequence). The DNA for the CDR3 is TGTGCCAGTAGTATTGCGGGAATTGACACCGGGGAGCTGTTTTTT. It is translated as CASSIAGIDTGELFF.

This clone has a handful of counts. This sequence joins TRBV6-5 and TRBJ1-2; maybe TRBD1 (6 bases). The V end was cut by 6 bases, the J end by 3 bases, with 11 bases between. The CDR3 sequence is 13 residues long. Germline V lookup: CDR1 MNHEY, CDR2 SVGAGI. CDR3 protein: CASSLDRDYGYTF. The CDR3 DNA is TGTGCCAGCAGCCTGGACAGAGACTATGGCTACACCTTC.

This chain joins TRBV9 and TRBJ2-7, with D perhaps matching TRBD1 (5 bases). Germline CDR1 is SGDLS and CDR2 is YYNGEE. V was pared by 4 bases and J by 3 bases, with 11 bases between. The CDR3 is 13 amino acids. CDR3 DNA sequence: TGTGCCAGCAGCCCCGAGACAGACTACGAGCAGTACTTC. It yields the protein CASSPETDYEQYF.

The V call is TRBV7-3, the J call TRBJ2-2, with D maybe TRBD2 (5 bases). Trimming pared 5 bases from V and 6 bases from J, leaving 13 bases between. The V gene's germline CDR1 is SGHTA and CDR2 FQGTGA. The CDR3 loop spans 14 amino acids. CDR3 in DNA: TGTGCCAGCAGCACCATCTCCGGGGCCGGGGAGCTGTTTTTT. Encoded protein: CASSTISGAGELFF.

The rearrangement joins TRBV5-4 to TRBJ2-3, with 10 bases that match TRBD2. CDR1 SGHNT and CDR2 YYREEE come from the germline V gene (reference sequence). J was trimmed by 5 bases and V by 4 bases; bases with no gene match: 7. This CDR3 comprises 15 residues. The CDR3 region has the DNA TGTGCCAGCAGCACTAGCGGGGTGCCCTTAGATACGCAGTATTTT. Amino acid sequence: CASSTSGVPLDTQYF.

The rearrangement links TRBV28 to TRBJ2-3; 8 nucleotides agree with TRBD2. The CDR3 contains 13 residues. Trimming took 3 bases from V and 7 from J; bases not matched to a gene: 3. Germline CDR1 and CDR2: MDHEN and SYDVKM. CDR3 protein: CASSFRGGYTQYF. The CDR3 coding sequence is TGTGCCAGCAGTTTCCGGGGGGGATATACGCAGTATTTT.

The chain carries TRBV5-1 and TRBJ2-5, with D unclear. Per germline, CDR1 SGHRS and CDR2 YFSETQ. Trimming stripped 0 bases from V and 4 bases from J, with 10 bases between. This CDR3 spans 14 amino acids. CDR3 DNA: TGCGCCAGCAGCTTGGCTCAACCTAGAGAGACCCAGTACTTC. Encoded protein: CASSLAQPRETQYF. The full variable domain, rest sourced from reference TRBV5-1 and TRBJ2-5, is KAGVTQTPRYLIKTRGQQVTLSCSPISGHRSVSWYQQTPGQGLQFLFEYFSETQRNKGNFPGRFSGRQFSNSRSEMNVSTLELGDSALYLCASSLAQPRETQYFGPGTRLLVL.

The chain is built from TRBV30 and TRBJ2-3; tentative D call: TRBD2 (5 bases). The CDR3 sequence is 15 residues long. The V gene's germline CDR1 is GTSNPN and CDR2 SVGIG (reference sequence). Trimming pared 1 base from V and 0 bases from J, leaving 11 bases between. Here the CDR3 reads CAWSGRGSSTDTQYF. In DNA, the CDR3 is TGTGCCTGGAGTGGACGGGGATCTAGCACAGATACGCAGTATTTT.

This clone was seen a single time. The chain employs TRBV7-9 and TRBJ1-1, with 11 bases identical to TRBD1. The germline gives CDR1 SEHNR, CDR2 FQNEAQ (reference sequence). This CDR3 spans 16 amino acids. Unmatched junction bases numbered 8, after V lost 7 bases and J lost 1 base. CDR3 sequence (DNA): TGTGCCAGCAAACCCGGGACAGGGGGGAAGAACACTGAAGCTTTCTTT. Translated: CASKPGTGGKNTEAFF.

This clone was seen a few times. The chain has TRBV6-6 and TRBJ1-2, with a tentative D call TRBD1 (6 bases). V was shortened by 5 bases and J by 4 bases, with 14 bases between the two germline ends. Germline V gene lookup returns CDR1 MNHNY and CDR2 SVGAGI (reference sequence). CDR3 length equals 14 residues. CDR3 DNA: TGTGCCAGCAGTCCCAGGACAGAAGCCTATGGCTACACCTTC. This encodes CASSPRTEAYGYTF.

The rearrangement joins TRBV6-5 to TRBJ2-1, with TRBD2 identical over 9 bases. Germline CDR1 reads MNHEY; CDR2 reads SVGAGI. The CDR3 is 15 amino acids. V shed 7 bases and J 5 bases; nucleotides not matched to a gene: 9. CDR3 sequence reads: CASIPGSGGHNEQFF. As DNA, the CDR3 is TGTGCCAGCATCCCAGGTAGCGGGGGACACAATGAGCAGTTCTTC.

The chain combines TRBV4-2 with TRBJ2-3, with D possibly TRBD2 on 5 matching bases. V lost 5 bases to trimming and J lost 0 bases, with 9 bases between them. Germline loops: CDR1 LGHNA, CDR2 YNFKEQ. The CDR3 has 14 residues. CDR3: CASSTRTSTDTQYF. DNA of the CDR3: TGTGCCAGCAGCACTCGGACTAGCACAGATACGCAGTATTTT.

J is TRBJ1-4 and V is TRBV7-3; no reliable D call. The V gene's germline CDR1 is SGHTA and CDR2 FQGTGA. The CDR3 has 15 residues. The germline V and J ends were trimmed by 5 bases and 3 bases, with 13 bases remaining between them. The CDR3 is CASSGLTRPNEKLFF. CDR3 nucleotide sequence: TGTGCCAGCAGCGGGCTAACTCGGCCTAATGAAAAACTGTTTTTT.

J is TRBJ2-7 and V is TRBV7-2, with 11 bases aligning to TRBD2. CDR1 is SGHTA and CDR2 is FQGNSA in the germline V gene. Losses at the gene ends were 5 bases for V and 2 bases for J; bases not matched to a gene: 8. The CDR3 is 16 amino acids. The CDR3 DNA reads TGTGCCAGCAGCCCAAATAGCGGGGGGGTTACCTACGAGCAGTACTTC. Protein: CASSPNSGGVTYEQYF. The entire variable domain, with the rest obtained from reference TRBV7-2 and TRBJ2-7, is as follows: GAGVSQSPSNKVTEKGKDVELRCDPISGHTALYWYRQSLGQGLEFLIYFQGNSAPDKSGLPSDRFSAERTGGSVSTLTIQRTQQEDSAVYLCASSPNSGGVTYEQYFGPGTRLTVT.

The V gene is TRBV3-1 (or the pseudogene TRBV3-2), the J gene TRBJ2-7, with 9 bases that match TRBD1. The CDR3 length is 14 residues. Germline values: CDR1 LGHDT, CDR2 YNNKEL (reference sequence). J gave up 7 bases and V 1 base, and 5 bases lay outside the gene matches. Written as DNA, the CDR3 is TGTGCCAGCAGCCAAGTACAGGGGGCGGGGGAGCAGTACTTC. Translated: CASSQVQGAGEQYF.

The J gene is TRBJ2-2, the V gene TRBV7-3; 11 bases line up with TRBD1. Germline CDR1 SGHTA, CDR2 FQGTGA. The length of the CDR3 is 15 residues. J was trimmed by 5 bases and V by 4 bases; bases with no gene match: 3. CDR3 amino acids: CASSSGQGATGELFF. For the CDR3, the DNA is TGTGCCAGCAGCTCCGGACAGGGGGCGACCGGGGAGCTGTTTTTT.

This sequence joins TRBV7-9 and TRBJ1-1; TRBD1 matches at 7 bases. CDR3 length: 14 amino acids. Germline assignment: CDR1 SEHNR and CDR2 FQNEAQ (reference sequence). V lost 1 base and J lost 5; bases outside the gene matches: 4. The chain's CDR3 is CASSLGGGRTEAFF. CDR3 sequence (DNA): TGTGCCAGCAGCTTAGGAGGGGGCAGGACTGAAGCTTTCTTT.

The rearrangement joins TRBV5-4 to TRBJ2-5, with a weak D call TRBD1 (6 bases). This CDR3 is 15 amino acids long. From germline, CDR1 is SGHNT and CDR2 YYREEE (reference sequence). V gave up 4 bases and J gave up 5 bases, with 18 bases separating them. CDR3 region: CASSRGIGNQETQYF. The CDR3, as DNA: TGTGCCAGCAGCAGGGGGATAGGAAATCAGGAGACCCAGTACTTC.

V gene TRBV27 combines with J gene TRBJ2-4, with D maybe TRBD1 (5 bases). This CDR3 comprises 17 residues. Germline CDR1 reads MNHEY; CDR2 reads SMNVEV (reference sequence). Trimming left V 8 bases short and J 0 bases short, with 20 bases between. CDR3 loop: CASLPDPQGVAKNIQYF. Written as DNA, the CDR3 is TGTGCCAGCCTCCCGGATCCCCAAGGGGTAGCCAAAAACATTCAGTACTTC.

V and J are TRBV28 and TRBJ2-7, with TRBD2 matching over 10 bases. Germline CDR1 MDHEN, CDR2 SYDVKM. The CDR3 consists of 17 residues. With 7 bases clipped from V and 2 bases from J, the junction kept 14 bases outside the gene matches. The CDR3 loop is CASTKGGLAEPPYEQYF. The CDR3 bases are TGTGCCAGCACCAAAGGAGGACTAGCGGAGCCTCCCTACGAGCAGTACTTC. Based on the CDR3 plus reference TRBV28 and TRBJ2-7, the full variable domain is DVKVTQSSRYLVKRTGEKVFLECVQDMDHENMFWYRQDPGLGLRLIYFSYDVKMKEKGDIPEGYSVSREKKERFSLILESASTNQTSMYLCASTKGGLAEPPYEQYFGPGTRLTVT.

The chain is built from TRBV4-1 and TRBJ1-5; D unresolved. The CDR3 contains 13 residues. CDR1 is MGHRA, CDR2 YSYEKL, per germline. With 1 base removed from V and 5 bases from J, the gap between germline ends came to 6 bases. The CDR3 bases are TGCGCCAGCAGCCAAGGTATTGATCAGCCCCAGCATTTT. This gives the protein CASSQGIDQPQHF.

The chain links TRBV18 to TRBJ2-2; TRBD2 matches 11 bases. With V trimmed by 3 bases and J by 4 bases, 4 bases remained unmatched. This CDR3 has 16 residues. Germline V CDR1 and CDR2: KGHSH, LQKENI. In DNA form, the CDR3 reads TGTGCCAGCTCACCGACACTAGCGGGAGTCACCGGGGAGCTGTTTTTT. This gives the protein CASSPTLAGVTGELFF.

The chain joins TRBV5-1 to TRBJ1-1; a possible D gene is TRBD1 (6 bases). The CDR3 sequence is 14 residues long. Germline V gene sequence: CDR1 SGHRS, CDR2 YFSETQ. Trimming removed 0 bases at V and 1 base at J, with 7 bases between. This chain's CDR3 is CASSLGTENTEAFF. For the CDR3, the DNA is TGCGCCAGCAGCTTGGGGACAGAGAACACTGAAGCTTTCTTT.